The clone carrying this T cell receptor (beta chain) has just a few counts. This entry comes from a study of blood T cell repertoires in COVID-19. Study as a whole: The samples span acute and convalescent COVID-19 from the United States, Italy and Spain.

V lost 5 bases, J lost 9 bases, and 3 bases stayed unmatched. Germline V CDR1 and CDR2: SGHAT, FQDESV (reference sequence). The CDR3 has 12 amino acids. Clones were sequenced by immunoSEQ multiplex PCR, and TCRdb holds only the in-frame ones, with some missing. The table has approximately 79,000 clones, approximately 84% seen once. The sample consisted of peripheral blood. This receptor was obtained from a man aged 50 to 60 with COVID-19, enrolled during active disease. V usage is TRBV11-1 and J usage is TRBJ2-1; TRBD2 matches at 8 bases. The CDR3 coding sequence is TGTGCCAGCAGCCGGGAGGGGGGTGAGCAGTTCTTC. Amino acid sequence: CASSREGGEQFF.